This T cell receptor (beta chain) was profiled in a study of cytomegalovirus exposure and HLA in healthy donors. Points from the study as a whole: High specificity and sensitivity for cytomegalovirus status were reported for the classifier. Cytomegalovirus association was listed for roughly 160 TCR beta chains.

The donors were part of the roughly 130-subject validation cohort, which stood apart from the approximately 670-subject first cohort. This CDR3 has 17 residues. J was trimmed by 7 bases and V by 0 bases; bases with no gene match: 16. From germline, CDR1 is GTSNPN and CDR2 SVGIG (reference sequence). On this clone: Its antigen is undetermined.

Clones were read by immunoSEQ multiplex PCR, and TCRdb kept only the in-frame ones, dropping some. The table shows approximately 230,000 clones, with about 90% occurring only once. The sample taken for sequencing was PBMCs. The source of this sequence is a man younger than 35 in good health and CMV-seropositive. The rearrangement uses TRBV30 and TRBJ2-5; 8 nucleotides align to TRBD2. The CDR3 coding sequence is TGTGCCTGGAGTGTAAGGGGAGCGGGGGACAAGGGACGGACCCAGTACTTC. It translates to CAWSVRGAGDKGRTQYF.